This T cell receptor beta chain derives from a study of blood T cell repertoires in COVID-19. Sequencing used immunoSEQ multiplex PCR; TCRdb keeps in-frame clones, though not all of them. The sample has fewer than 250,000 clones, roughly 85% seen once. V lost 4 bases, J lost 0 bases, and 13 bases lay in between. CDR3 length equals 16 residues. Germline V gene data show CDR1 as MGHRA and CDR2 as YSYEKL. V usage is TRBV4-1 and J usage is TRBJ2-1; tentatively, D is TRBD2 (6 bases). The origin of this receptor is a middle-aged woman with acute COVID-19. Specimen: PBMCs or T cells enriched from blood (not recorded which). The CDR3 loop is CASSPQAGGSYNEQFF. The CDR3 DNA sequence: TGCGCCAGCAGCCCTCAAGCGGGTGGCTCCTACAATGAGCAGTTCTTC.